Presented here are 13 T cell receptor beta chains from one specimen sequenced in a study of Ad26.COV2.S vaccination and SARS-CoV-2 variants. Using immunoSEQ multiplex PCR, the repertoire was profiled, and TCRdb retains in-frame clones only, with some absent. The data show fewer than 900,000 clones, around 90% seen once. As to treatment: roughly 20 received Ad26.COV2.S at low or high dose, single or two shots; about five received placebo; per-sample allocation not given. Each sample was drawn 63 days after the first injection (of vaccine or placebo). Specimen: peripheral blood, collected in a trial of Ad26.COV2.S vaccine versus placebo. These receptors were collected from a person between 18 and 65 years old who received the Ad26.COV2.S COVID-19 vaccine or a placebo.

The gene calls are TRBV6-1 and TRBJ1-2; D is possibly TRBD1 (6 bases). V lost 3 bases to trimming and J lost 4 bases, with 18 bases between them. Germline assignment: CDR1 MNHNS and CDR2 SASEGT. The CDR3 has 16 residues. The CDR3 sequence is CASSEARQARFYGYTF. Written as DNA, the CDR3 is TGTGCCAGCAGTGAGGCAAGACAGGCGAGGTTCTATGGCTACACCTTC.

This chain uses TRBV3-1 (or the pseudogene TRBV3-2) with TRBJ2-7; no clear D gene. Per germline, CDR1 LGHDT and CDR2 YNNKEL (reference sequence). The CDR3 sequence is 12 residues long. V was shortened by 1 base and J by 3 bases, with 4 bases between the two germline ends. The CDR3, as DNA: TGTGCCAGCAGCCAAGTGAACTACGAGCAGTACTTC. Translating gives CASSQVNYEQYF.

This clone came up once. The chain links TRBV14 to TRBJ2-7; possibly TRBD2 for D (5 bases). V lost 6 bases and J 6 bases, leaving 15 bases between the germline ends. Germline values: CDR1 SGHDN, CDR2 FVKESK. This CDR3 contains 13 residues. CDR3 sequence reads: CASSMRLGGEQYF. CDR3 nucleotide sequence: TGTGCCAGCAGTATGAGGCTAGGAGGCGAGCAGTACTTC.

The chain uses TRBV7-9 and TRBJ2-5; a possible D gene is TRBD2 (7 bases). Trimming took off 2 bases at V and 5 bases at J, with 12 bases between the two ends. The germline V gene encodes CDR1 SEHNR and CDR2 FQNEAQ (reference sequence). The CDR3 is 14 residues long. The CDR3 protein is CASSLNGGLETQYF. DNA of the CDR3: TGTGCCAGCAGCTTAAACGGGGGGCTGGAGACCCAGTACTTC. Filled out from reference TRBV7-9 and TRBJ2-5, the complete variable domain reads DTGVSQNPRHKITKRGQNVTFRCDPISEHNRLYWYRQTLGQGPEFLTYFQNEAQLEKSRLLSDRFSAERPKGSFSTLEIQRTEQGDSAMYLCASSLNGGLETQYFGPGTRLLVL.

This clone was counted a few times. The chain recombines TRBV30 with TRBJ1-5; a weak D match, TRBD1 (5 bases). The germline gives CDR1 GTSNPN, CDR2 SVGIG (reference sequence). This CDR3 comprises 16 residues. V lost 0 bases, J lost 2 bases, and 14 bases lay in between. The CDR3, as DNA: TGTGCCTGGAGTGTACGGGGCCTGTTGGGCAATCAGCCCCAGCATTTT. Translating gives CAWSVRGLLGNQPQHF.

The rearrangement links TRBV27 to TRBJ2-1, with a weak D call TRBD2 (7 bases). Germline loops: CDR1 MNHEY, CDR2 SMNVEV (reference sequence). The V gene lost 8 bases and the J gene lost 4 bases, with 15 bases spanning the gap. The CDR3 consists of 14 residues. CDR3 DNA sequence: TGTGCCAGCCGGGGGCGGGAGTGGTACAATGAGCAGTTCTTC. It translates to CASRGREWYNEQFF.

The genes are TRBV6-6 and TRBJ1-4; D is ambiguous. The CDR3 contains 16 residues. In germline, CDR1 is MNHNY, CDR2 SVGAGI (reference sequence). V lost 7 bases, J lost 0 bases, and 15 bases lay in between. CDR3 amino acids: CASTLTQGATNEKLFF. The CDR3 coding sequence is TGTGCCAGCACCCTCACCCAAGGTGCAACTAATGAAAAACTGTTTTTT.

V and J are TRBV2 and TRBJ2-4; D gene unclear. This CDR3 spans 12 amino acids. Looked up from germline, CDR1 is SNHLY and CDR2 is FYNNEI. The V and J ends lost 4 bases and 6 bases respectively, with 7 bases between them. The CDR3 region has the DNA TGTGCCAGCAGTGCGGTTGTAAACATTCAGTACTTC. Translated: CASSAVVNIQYF.

The chain combines TRBV24-1 with TRBJ1-2; D is unclear. CDR3 length equals 13 residues. V gave up 8 bases and J gave up 3 bases, with 12 bases separating them. Per the germline V gene, CDR1 is KGHDR and CDR2 is SFDVKD. The CDR3 spells CATNEGSDYGYTF. For the CDR3, the DNA is TGTGCCACCAACGAGGGCTCGGACTATGGCTACACCTTC.

The chain links TRBV20-1 to TRBJ2-3, with 10 positions matching TRBD2. Germline V gives CDR1 DFQATT, CDR2 SNEGSKA (reference sequence). This CDR3 is built from 15 residues. V lost 3 bases and J lost 5; bases outside the gene matches: 8. The CDR3 here is CSASLAGGPVDTQYF. In nucleotides, the CDR3 is TGCAGTGCTAGTTTAGCGGGAGGTCCGGTAGATACGCAGTATTTT.

V usage is TRBV5-1 and J usage is TRBJ2-5, with TRBD2 as a possible D gene (6 bases). This CDR3 region has 15 residues. The V gene lost 5 bases and the J gene lost 1 base, with 15 bases spanning the gap. Germline V gives CDR1 SGHRS, CDR2 YFSETQ. CDR3 nucleotide sequence: TGCGCCAGCAGTGTTAGCGGACCCCCCCAAGAGACCCAGTACTTC. Encoded protein: CASSVSGPPQETQYF.

The rearrangement links TRBV19 to TRBJ2-3; D is unresolved. V was clipped by 1 base and J by 3 bases, with 8 bases between them. This CDR3 comprises 14 residues. The V gene's germline CDR1 is LNHDA and CDR2 SQIVND (reference sequence). This CDR3 is CASSIAGETDTQYF. The CDR3 region has the DNA TGTGCCAGTAGTATAGCTGGGGAAACAGATACGCAGTATTTT.

The chain employs TRBV25-1 and TRBJ1-5; D uncertain. This CDR3 region has 14 residues. Looked up from germline, CDR1 is MGHDK and CDR2 is SYGVNS. V was shortened by 2 bases and J by 6 bases, with 11 bases between the two germline ends. The CDR3 protein is CASSENRLGQPQHF. The CDR3 DNA reads TGTGCCAGCAGTGAAAACCGGTTAGGTCAGCCCCAGCATTTT.